This T cell receptor beta chain was retrieved from a study of blood T cells in healthy people across ages. Sample-barcoded 5' priming and a J-beta primer mix drove a second PCR of about 6 to 12 cycles. A single record per CDR3 protein comes from TCRdb applying MiXCR to the 5' RACE reads. The data contain about a million distinct CDR3 sequences, just over 50% of them singletons. CDR3 length equals 12 residues. Overall study results and limits: Diversity was higher, and naive CD4+ cells more numerous, in long-lived donors than in aged donors.

This clonotype turned up a few times. The antigen is unknown. Sequencing used blood. The TCR was taken from a woman aged 60-70 years in good health. This chain links TRBV12-3 or TRBV12-4 with TRBJ2-4; 8 nucleotides agree with TRBD2. The J call may be mistaken, given a closer DNA end match to TRBJ2-7. This CDR3 reads CASMKREREQYF. DNA for the CDR3: TGTGCCAGCATGAAGCGGGAGCGCGAGCAGTACTTC.